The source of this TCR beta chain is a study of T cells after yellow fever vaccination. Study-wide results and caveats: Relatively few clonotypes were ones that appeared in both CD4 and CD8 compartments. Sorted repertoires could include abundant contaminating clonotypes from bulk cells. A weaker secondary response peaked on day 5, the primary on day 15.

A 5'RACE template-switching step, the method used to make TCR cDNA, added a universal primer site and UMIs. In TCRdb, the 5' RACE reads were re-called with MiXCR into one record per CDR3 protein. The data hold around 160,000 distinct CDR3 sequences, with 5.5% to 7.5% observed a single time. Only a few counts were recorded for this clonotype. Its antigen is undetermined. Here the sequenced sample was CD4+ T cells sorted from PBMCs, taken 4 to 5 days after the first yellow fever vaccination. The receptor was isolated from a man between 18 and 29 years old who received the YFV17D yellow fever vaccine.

CDR3 sequence (DNA): TGCAGTGCTAGTCCGGCTAGCGGGGACAGAGATACGCAGTATTTT. Its protein is CSASPASGDRDTQYF. V gene TRBV20-1 combines with J gene TRBJ2-3; TRBD2 aligns across 9 bases. Germline lookup yields CDR1 DFQATT and CDR2 SNEGSKA (reference sequence). V was clipped by 3 bases and J by 5 bases; unmatched bases: 9. This CDR3 has 15 residues.